These 17 T cell receptor beta chains originate from one sample sequenced in a study of CD8+CD57+ T cells in acquired aplastic anemia. Investigators profiled TCR beta VDJ and CDR3 from genomic DNA template. TCRdb independently ran MiXCR on the reads; one entry per CDR3 protein. This table holds about 270,000 distinct CDR3 sequences, roughly three fifths found once. Sequencing input: sorted CD4+, CD8+, or CD8+CD57+ T cells (not recorded which) from PBMCs. Receptors were obtained from a human donor with severe aplastic anemia or a healthy control (not recorded which).

This clonotype turned up a few times. V is TRBV29-1 and J is TRBJ2-3; 8 nucleotides match TRBD2. V lost 8 bases, J lost 3 bases, and 10 bases stayed unmatched. The CDR3 is 14 residues long. Germline CDR1 SQVTM, CDR2 ANQGSEA. This CDR3 reads CSLDRASGTDTQYF. The DNA of the CDR3 is TGCAGCTTAGATCGGGCTAGCGGGACAGATACGCAGTATTTT.

Many counts were recorded for this clonotype. The chain is built from TRBV30 and TRBJ1-6, with 10 nucleotides matching TRBD1. The V segment lost 3 bases and the J segment 10 bases; nucleotides outside the gene matches: 12. The CDR3 loop spans 16 amino acids. Germline V CDR1 and CDR2: GTSNPN, SVGIG (reference sequence). CDR3 protein: CAWRPHDRGRGSPLHF. As DNA, the CDR3 is TGTGCCTGGAGACCCCATGACAGGGGGCGCGGGTCACCCCTCCACTTT.

This chain connects TRBV7-2 to TRBJ2-3, with 8 bases identical to TRBD1. The germline gives CDR1 SGHTA, CDR2 FQGNSA. Trimming removed 6 bases from V and 2 bases from J; junction bases left unmatched: 13. The CDR3 runs 17 residues. CDR3 amino acids: CASSLYGQGGFTDTQYF. In nucleotides, the CDR3 is TGTGCCAGCAGTTTATACGGACAGGGTGGTTTCACAGATACGCAGTATTTT. Complete variable domain (other parts from reference TRBV7-2 and TRBJ2-3): GAGVSQSPSNKVTEKGKDVELRCDPISGHTALYWYRQSLGQGLEFLIYFQGNSAPDKSGLPSDRFSAERTGGSVSTLTIQRTQQEDSAVYLCASSLYGQGGFTDTQYFGPGTRLTVL.

This clonotype was seen ten or more times. V is TRBV5-1 and J is TRBJ2-1, with D unresolved. The CDR3 has 13 residues. Deletions cut 0 bases from V and 10 bases from J, with 11 bases between. Germline-derived CDR1 and CDR2 are SGHRS and YFSETQ. The chain's CDR3 is CASSLDRPEEQFF. CDR3 DNA: TGCGCCAGCAGCTTGGACCGACCTGAAGAGCAGTTCTTC.

The chain recombines TRBV20-1 with TRBJ2-1; D is perhaps TRBD1 (6 bases). Germline V gene sequence: CDR1 DFQATT, CDR2 SNEGSKA (reference sequence). There are 11 residues in the CDR3. V gave up 1 base and J gave up 9 bases, with 7 bases separating them. CDR3 residues: CSARVRGEQFF. In DNA form, the CDR3 reads TGCAGTGCTAGAGTCAGGGGTGAGCAGTTCTTC.

This clonotype occurred a few times. The rearrangement uses TRBV15 and TRBJ1-5; TRBD1 matches 8 bases. The V and J ends lost 3 bases and 0 bases, in that order; junction bases with no gene match: 4. Germline V gene data show CDR1 as LNHNV and CDR2 as YYDKDF (reference sequence). CDR3 length equals 16 residues. CDR3 sequence: CATSRDRVYSNQPQHF. CDR3 coding DNA: TGTGCCACCAGCAGGGACAGGGTCTATAGCAATCAGCCCCAGCATTTT.

The chain employs TRBV24-1 and TRBJ2-5; 12 bases map to TRBD2. This CDR3 is built from 13 residues. The V gene's germline CDR1 is KGHDR and CDR2 SFDVKD. V gave up 12 bases and J gave up 3 bases; unmatched junction bases: 4. The CDR3 bases are TGTGCCGACCTAGCGGGGGGGAAAGAGACCCAGTACTTC. This codes for CADLAGGKETQYF.

This clonotype was observed a handful of times. V is TRBV10-1 and J is TRBJ2-1; D not resolved. V was shortened by 3 bases and J by 9 bases, with 3 bases between the two germline ends. The CDR3 is 10 amino acids. Per germline, CDR1 WNHNN and CDR2 SYGVQD (reference sequence). CDR3 region: CASSDCEQFF. The CDR3 DNA sequence: TGCGCCAGCAGTGATTGTGAGCAGTTCTTC.

V and J are TRBV24-1 and TRBJ2-1; no clear D gene. The V end lost 4 bases, the J end lost 12 bases, and 9 bases lay between the germline ends. CDR1 is KGHDR and CDR2 is SFDVKD in the germline V gene. The CDR3 contains 11 residues. DNA of the CDR3: TGTGCCACCAGTGACGGCCCTCGGCAGTTCTTC. Translating gives CATSDGPRQFF.

The V call is TRBV19, the J call TRBJ1-6; D remains unclear. Per germline, CDR1 LNHDA and CDR2 SQIVND (reference sequence). V lost 1 base, J lost 6 bases, and 7 bases lay in between. The CDR3 extends over 14 amino acids. The CDR3 loop is CASSIGLINSPLHF. The CDR3 nucleotides read TGTGCCAGTAGTATAGGGCTAATTAATTCACCCCTCCACTTT.

This chain links TRBV20-1 with TRBJ1-6, with 7 bases fitting TRBD1. CDR1 and CDR2 (germline): DFQATT, SNEGSKA (reference sequence). There are 18 residues in the CDR3. With 3 bases clipped from V and 0 bases from J, the junction kept 11 bases outside the gene matches. CDR3 loop: CSARTGIEGSSYNSPLHF. The CDR3 nucleotides are TGCAGTGCTAGGACAGGGATCGAGGGGAGCTCCTATAATTCACCCCTCCACTTT.

V usage is TRBV9 and J usage is TRBJ2-7; possible D gene TRBD1, 6 bases. Per the germline V gene, CDR1 is SGDLS and CDR2 is YYNGEE. V lost 0 bases to trimming and J lost 4 bases, with 11 bases between them. This CDR3 comprises 14 residues. This CDR3 is CASSVGGGGYEQYF. The CDR3 bases are TGTGCCAGCAGCGTAGGTGGGGGCGGATACGAGCAGTACTTC.

This clonotype occurred a few times. This chain connects TRBV3-2 to TRBJ2-5. TRBV3-2 is a known pseudogene. This CDR3 contains 20 residues. The CDR3 loop is CASSQDGGRLHPRVQETQYF. As DNA, the CDR3 is TGTGCCAGCAGCCAAGATGGCGGTCGGCTACACCCCAGAGTCCAAGAGACCCAGTACTTC.

This clonotype was counted many times. The V gene is TRBV7-9, the J gene TRBJ2-4; 9 bases agree with TRBD2. The V and J ends lost 8 bases and 0 bases, in that order; junction bases with no gene match: 8. This CDR3 has 16 residues. Germline-derived CDR1 and CDR2 are SEHNR and FQNEAQ (reference sequence). The CDR3 loop reads CASGAGGVLAKNIQYF. The CDR3 DNA reads TGTGCCAGCGGAGCGGGGGGAGTTTTAGCCAAAAACATTCAGTACTTC.

The chain joins TRBV20-1 to TRBJ2-7; D tentatively fits TRBD1 or TRBD2 (6 bases each). CDR3 length: 12 residues. The V end lost 6 bases, the J end lost 5 bases, and 14 bases lay between the germline ends. Germline-derived CDR1 and CDR2 are DFQATT and SNEGSKA (reference sequence). The CDR3 region is CSAQGRGHEQYF. As DNA, the CDR3 is TGCAGTGCACAAGGTCGGGGGCACGAGCAGTACTTC.

As for this clonotype: This could be a read error, since a much larger clone is one nucleotide away. DNA for the CDR3: TGTGCCAGCAGGGATTACCTTTGGGATATGCAGTATTTT. Encoded protein: CASRDYLWDMQYF. The chain employs TRBV28 and TRBJ2-3, with no clear D. Germline V gene sequence: CDR1 MDHEN, CDR2 SYDVKM. This CDR3 has 13 amino acids. The full variable domain, with the rest looked up from reference TRBV28 and TRBJ2-3, is DVKVTQSSRYLVKRTGEKVFLECVQDMDHENMFWYRQDPGLGLRLIYFSYDVKMKEKGDIPEGYSVSREKKERFSLILESASTNQTSMYLCASRDYLWDMQYFGPGTRLTVL.

This clonotype has just a few counts. This chain links TRBV20-1 with TRBJ2-5; either TRBD1 or TRBD2 may fit D (9 bases each). V lost 5 bases, J lost 4 bases, and 17 bases lay in between. Germline V CDR1 and CDR2: DFQATT, SNEGSKA (reference sequence). This CDR3 contains 14 residues. CDR3 loop: CSAAGGGQGETQYF. The CDR3 nucleotides are TGCAGTGCTGCGGGGGGGGGACAGGGAGAGACCCAGTACTTC.